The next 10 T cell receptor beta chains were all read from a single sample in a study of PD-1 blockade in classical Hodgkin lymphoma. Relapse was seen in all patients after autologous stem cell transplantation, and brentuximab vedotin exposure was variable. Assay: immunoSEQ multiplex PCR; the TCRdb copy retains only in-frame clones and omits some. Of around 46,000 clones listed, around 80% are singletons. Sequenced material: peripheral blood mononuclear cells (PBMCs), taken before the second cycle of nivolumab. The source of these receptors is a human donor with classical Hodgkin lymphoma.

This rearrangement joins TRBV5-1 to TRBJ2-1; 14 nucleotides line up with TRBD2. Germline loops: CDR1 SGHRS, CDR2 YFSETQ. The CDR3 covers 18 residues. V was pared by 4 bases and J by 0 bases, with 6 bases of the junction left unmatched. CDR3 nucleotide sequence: TGCGCCAGCAGCCTGGGGACTAGCGGGGGCCGCTCCTACAATGAGCAGTTCTTC. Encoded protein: CASSLGTSGGRSYNEQFF.

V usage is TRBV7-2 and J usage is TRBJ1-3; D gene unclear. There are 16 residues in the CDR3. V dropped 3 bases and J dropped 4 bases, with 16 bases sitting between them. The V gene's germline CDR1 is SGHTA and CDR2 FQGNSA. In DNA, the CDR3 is TGTGCCAGCAGCTTGCGGATCTCCCGGGTGGGAAACACCATATATTTT. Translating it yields CASSLRISRVGNTIYF.

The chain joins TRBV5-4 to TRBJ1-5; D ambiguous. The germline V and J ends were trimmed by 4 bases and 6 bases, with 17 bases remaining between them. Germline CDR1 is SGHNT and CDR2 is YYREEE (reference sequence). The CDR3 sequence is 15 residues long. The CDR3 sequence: CASSPEPTDLQPQHF. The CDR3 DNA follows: TGTGCCAGCAGCCCAGAACCCACAGACCTTCAGCCCCAGCATTTT.

The CDR3 loop reads CASGLGTENTEAFF. The CDR3 region has the DNA TGTGCTAGTGGTTTGGGGACCGAGAACACTGAAGCTTTCTTT. V gene TRBV12-5 combines with J gene TRBJ1-1; D gene ambiguous. The V end lost 1 base, the J end lost 1 base, and 7 bases lay between the germline ends. Germline lookup yields CDR1 LGHNT and CDR2 FRNRAP. The length of the CDR3 is 14 residues. The full variable domain, in which reference TRBV12-5 and TRBJ1-1 provide the parts outside the CDR3, is DARVTQTPRHKVTEMGQEVTMRCQPILGHNTVFWYRQTMMQGLELLAYFRNRAPLDDSGMPKDRFSAEMPDATLATLKIQPSEPRDSAVYFCASGLGTENTEAFFGQGTRLTVV.

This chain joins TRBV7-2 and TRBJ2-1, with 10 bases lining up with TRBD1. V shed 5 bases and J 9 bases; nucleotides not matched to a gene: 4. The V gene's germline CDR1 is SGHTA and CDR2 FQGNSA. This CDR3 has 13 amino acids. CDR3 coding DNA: TGTGCCAGCAGCCGACAGGGGGCTACTGAGCAGTTCTTC. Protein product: CASSRQGATEQFF.

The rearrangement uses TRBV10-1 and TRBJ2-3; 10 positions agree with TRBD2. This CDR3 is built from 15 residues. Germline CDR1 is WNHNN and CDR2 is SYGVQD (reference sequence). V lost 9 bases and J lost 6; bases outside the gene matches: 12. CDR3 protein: CARGVAGGHLDTQYF. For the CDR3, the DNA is TGCGCCAGGGGAGTAGCGGGAGGCCACCTTGATACGCAGTATTTT.

CDR3 bases: TGTGCCAGCTCACCGCGCACAGATACGCAGTATTTT. It yields the protein CASSPRTDTQYF. The chain uses TRBV18 and TRBJ2-3; D not certain. V was clipped by 3 bases and J by 1 base, with 2 bases between them. Germline V gene data show CDR1 as KGHSH and CDR2 as LQKENI. The CDR3 runs to 12 residues.

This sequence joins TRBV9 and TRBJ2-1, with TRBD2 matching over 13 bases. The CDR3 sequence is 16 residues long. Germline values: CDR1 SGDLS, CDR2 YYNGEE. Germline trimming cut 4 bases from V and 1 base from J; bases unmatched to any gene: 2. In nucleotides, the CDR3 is TGTGCCAGCAGCCCGACTAGCGGGGGGTCCTACAATGAGCAGTTCTTC. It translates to CASSPTSGGSYNEQFF.

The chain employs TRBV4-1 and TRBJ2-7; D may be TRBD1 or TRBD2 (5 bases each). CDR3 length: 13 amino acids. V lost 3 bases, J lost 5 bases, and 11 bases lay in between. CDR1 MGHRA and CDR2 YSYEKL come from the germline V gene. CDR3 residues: CASSHSRGDEQYF. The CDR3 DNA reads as TGCGCCAGCAGCCATTCCAGAGGGGACGAGCAGTACTTC.

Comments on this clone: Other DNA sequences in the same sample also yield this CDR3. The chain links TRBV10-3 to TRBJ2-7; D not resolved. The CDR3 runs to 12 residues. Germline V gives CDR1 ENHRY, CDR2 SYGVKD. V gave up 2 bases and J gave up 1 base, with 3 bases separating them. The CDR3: CAISETSYEQYF. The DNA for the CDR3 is TGTGCCATCAGTGAGACTTCCTACGAGCAGTACTTC.